This T cell receptor (beta chain) originates from a study of T cell repertoires in cytomegalovirus infection (dated by TCRdb to between 2018 and 2021). At the level of the whole study: The HLA type of each donor mattered for the analysis, because public TCR beta signatures pointed to carriage of CMV infection along with the matching HLA type.

CDR1 and CDR2 (SGHDT, YYEEEE) derive from the germline V gene. V drops 0 bases and J drops 2 bases, leaving 9 bases in between. The CDR3, from cysteine to phenylalanine, totals 14 residues. CDR3 DNA is the only sequence kept; it has 42 bases, read in frame from the first base. General study outcomes and caveats: The ex vivo response was dominated by HLA-C-restricted CMV-specific TCR beta clonotypes, and the single most frequent clonotype in two of eight donors was supplied by these HLA-C-restricted clonotypes. In both this cohort and an independent roughly 400-donor cohort, the cumulative frequency of public TCR beta family members distinguished carriers of CMV infection plus the relevant HLA type.

This clonotype has a handful of counts. Which antigen it targets is not known. No base quality information exists; no much larger clone differs at one position. The sample was run on an Illumina HiSeq 1500. In TCRdb, the public reads were trimmed at Q25 with fastp and aligned with MiXCR, with productive beta chains retained. CDR3 protein sequences are deduplicated, and each keeps its most common genes and DNA. For this sample the table gives around 450,000 distinct CDR3 sequences, of which 25% to 40% were detected only once. The ten largest clones capture around 15% of the sample. The rearranged chain carries TRBV5-6 and TRBJ2-7; a weak D assignment points to TRBD1 (5 bases agree). The source material was PBMCs. The clonotype was recovered from a human donor in good health (CMV status not recorded). Some clones in this sample may be carry-over from other donors' samples. In nucleotide form, the sequence is TGTGCCAGCAGCTTGGAACGACAGACCTACGAGCAGTACTTC. This codes for CASSLERQTYEQYF.